These T cell receptor beta chains were read from a single sample in a study of blood T cells in healthy people across ages. MiXCR was run by TCRdb on the 5' RACE reads, yielding one entry per CDR3 protein. The sample records about 750,000 distinct CDR3 sequences, roughly 50% being singletons. The sample taken for sequencing was blood. The receptors here all came from a man older than 75 in good health. Each CDR3 is given without its conserved first and last residue.

length	J	V	CDR3
13	TRBJ2-1	TRBV20-1	SAESTGKGYNEQF
13	TRBJ2-5	TRBV7-9	ASSRRSGQIETQY
11	TRBJ1-1	TRBV29-1	SVEAGTTTEAF
11	TRBJ2-7	TRBV6-2/TRBV6-3	ASRQGSENEQY
12	TRBJ1-1	TRBV20-1	SAAGTLVNTEAF
14	TRBJ2-7	TRBV28	ASSSPSGTGKYEQY
12	TRBJ2-7	TRBV28	ASREGGLTYEQY
15	TRBJ2-1	TRBV7-2	ASSLAASGRIYNEQF
11	TRBJ2-1	TRBV20-1	SARDEEGETQF
13	NA	TRBV21-1	ASSKVRDRGYEQY
13	TRBJ1-2	TRBV6-6	ASSYPTVRGDGYT
11	TRBJ2-1	TRBV5-1	ASNGGRSNEQF
12	TRBJ1-2	TRBV25-1	ASSEWADLYGYT
10	TRBJ1-1	TRBV4-1	ASSQGRTEAF
14	TRBJ2-7	TRBV4-1	ASSQDPIGTAYEQY
9	TRBJ2-1	TRBV29-1	SVESGEGQF
14	TRBJ2-7	TRBV5-1	ASSLDAELTFYEQY